This T cell receptor (beta chain) was captured in a study of blood T cells in healthy people across ages. Study-wide results and limits: Researchers deemed the diversity estimates from one million T cells underestimates. Researchers said unsorted PBMCs prevented a conclusive naive versus antigen-experienced comparison.

Each sample gave at least 6.5 million isolated PBMCs. A note on this clonotype: Its antigen is undetermined.

For the second PCR, which ran for roughly 7 to 11 cycles, a sample-barcoded 5' primer and a J-beta primer mix were used. A template-switch adaptor with 12 random nucleotides tagged each cDNA molecule. TCRdb re-called the 5' RACE reads with MiXCR, one entry per CDR3 protein. This table has 780,000 or so distinct CDR3 sequences, 45% to 70% appearing once. Sequenced input: blood. The source of this sequence is a man aged 35 to 55 in good health.

The CDR3 protein is CASSVGGIVPDNEQFF. For the CDR3, the DNA is TGTGCCAGCAGCGTAGGGGGTATTGTCCCCGACAATGAGCAGTTCTTC. V gene TRBV9 combines with J gene TRBJ2-1; D gene ambiguous. Between the trimmed V and J ends, which lost 0 bases and 5 bases, there was a span of 15 bases. Germline CDR1 reads SGDLS; CDR2 reads YYNGEE. CDR3 length: 16 amino acids.